The entry below gives a single TCR beta chain sequence along with its context. No antigen is known for it. The study ran its PCR with 60 Vbeta and 13 Jbeta primers. Produced via immunoSEQ multiplex PCR; TCRdb's table is partial and in-frame only. There are about 120,000 clones in the sample; around 75% occur only once, and 0.85% to 0.9% lies in the top ten. The data were obtained in a study of cytomegalovirus exposure and HLA in healthy donors. Germline CDR1 and CDR2: PRHDT and FYEKMQ (reference sequence). This CDR3 spans 13 amino acids. V shed 3 bases, J shed 6 bases, and the junction held 2 bases outside the gene matches. Study outcomes and limitations: Several of the most significant clusters were apparently associated with common viral pathogens in a later analysis.

The TCR sequence derives from a woman aged 25 to 39 in good health and CMV-seronegative. Sequenced input: PBMCs. The chain employs TRBV13 and TRBJ1-2; TRBD1 matches at 9 bases. CDR3 sequence (DNA): TGTGCCAGCAGCTTCGGGACAGGGAATGGCTACACCTTC. Its translation is CASSFGTGNGYTF.